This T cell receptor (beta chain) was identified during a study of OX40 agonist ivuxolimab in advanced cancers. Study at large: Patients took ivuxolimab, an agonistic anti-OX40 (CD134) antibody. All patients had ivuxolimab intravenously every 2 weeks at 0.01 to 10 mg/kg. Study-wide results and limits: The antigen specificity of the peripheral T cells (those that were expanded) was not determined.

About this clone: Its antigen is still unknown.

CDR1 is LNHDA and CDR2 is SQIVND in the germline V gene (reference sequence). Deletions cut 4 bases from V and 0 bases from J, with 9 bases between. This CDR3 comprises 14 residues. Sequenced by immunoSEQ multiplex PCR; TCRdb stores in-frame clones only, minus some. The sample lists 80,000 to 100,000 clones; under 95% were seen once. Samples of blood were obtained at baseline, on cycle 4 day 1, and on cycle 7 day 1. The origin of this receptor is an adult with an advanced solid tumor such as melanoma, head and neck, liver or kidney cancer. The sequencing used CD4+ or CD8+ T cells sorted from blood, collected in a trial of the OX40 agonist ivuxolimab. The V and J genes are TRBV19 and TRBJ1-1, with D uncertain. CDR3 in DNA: TGTGCCAGTAGTAAGGAGTACATGAACACTGAAGCTTTCTTT. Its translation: CASSKEYMNTEAFF.